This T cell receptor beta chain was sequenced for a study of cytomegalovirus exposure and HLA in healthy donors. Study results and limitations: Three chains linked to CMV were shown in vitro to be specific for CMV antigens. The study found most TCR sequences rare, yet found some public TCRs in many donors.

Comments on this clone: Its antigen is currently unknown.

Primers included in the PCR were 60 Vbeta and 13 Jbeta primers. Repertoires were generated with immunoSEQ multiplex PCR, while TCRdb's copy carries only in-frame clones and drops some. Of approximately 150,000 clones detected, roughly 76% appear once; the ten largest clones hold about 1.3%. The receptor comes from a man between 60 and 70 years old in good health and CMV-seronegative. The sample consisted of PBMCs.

The CDR3 nucleotides read TGTGCCTGGAGTAGAGGACACAACAATGAGCAGTTCTTC. Amino acid sequence: CAWSRGHNNEQFF. This chain joins TRBV30 and TRBJ2-1; a possible D gene is TRBD1 (5 bases). This CDR3 is built from 13 residues. The germline V gene has CDR1 GTSNPN and CDR2 SVGIG (reference sequence). Trimming removed 2 bases at V and 5 bases at J, with 10 bases between. The full variable domain, its missing parts supplied by reference TRBV30 and TRBJ2-1, is SQTIHQWPATLVQPVGSPLSLECTVEGTSNPNLYWYRQAAGRGLQLLFYSVGIGQISSEVPQNLSASRPQDRQFILSSKKLLLSDSGFYLCAWSRGHNNEQFFGPGTRLTVL.